Sequencing of this T cell receptor beta chain was carried out in a study of spatial heterogeneity in lung cancer. This clonotype was seen at least ten times. Its antigen is still unknown. TCRdb fed the 5' RACE reads into MiXCR, producing one record per CDR3 protein. The sample lists fewer than 20,000 distinct CDR3 sequences, 7% occurring once. Documented time point: sample taken at primary tumor resection. Researchers sequenced whole RNA taken from tumor, nontumor lung or frozen PBMC without sorting. Study observations and caveats: Tumoral mutation counts were tracked by counts of expanded intratumoral alpha and beta TCRs.

Trimming stripped 5 bases from V and 8 bases from J, with 16 bases between. The CDR3 length is 15 residues. This sequence joins TRBV12-3 or TRBV12-4 and TRBJ1-6; D not resolved. This TCR came from a female donor with early-stage non-small cell lung cancer. The source was lung tumor tissue, collected at surgery. The CDR3 nucleotides are TGTGCCAGCAGTCCCCCGGGCGGAAGGCATTCACCCCTCCACTTT. It specifies CASSPPGGRHSPLHF.